These 13 T cell receptor beta chains originate from one sample sequenced in a study of blood T cell repertoires in COVID-19 (dated by TCRdb to 2020 to 2021). Library prep was done by the immunoSEQ multiplex PCR assay. In TCRdb, the immuneACCESS table is reduced to in-frame sequences with V and J assigned. These tables do not hold every clone; where another copy was compared, an unresolved V gene accounts for under half, and the others remain unexplained. For this sample the table gives tens of thousands of clones, of which roughly 88% were detected only once. 2% of the sample is held by the ten biggest clonotypes. The sequenced sample was peripheral blood. The receptors stem from a man aged 25 to 45 with acute or convalescent COVID-19.

This clone appeared once. The chain recombines TRBV15 with TRBJ2-1; D perhaps matches TRBD2 (6 bases). Trimming pared 11 bases from V and 6 bases from J, leaving 17 bases between. Germline V gives CDR1 LNHNV, CDR2 YYDKDF (reference sequence). The CDR3 runs to 13 residues. The CDR3 loop reads CAARRVTVNEQFF. CDR3 bases: TGTGCCGCAAGGAGGGTGACAGTCAATGAGCAGTTCTTC.

The chain employs TRBV29-1 and TRBJ2-5; TRBD2 matches at 12 bases. V lost 6 bases and J lost 9; bases outside the gene matches: 5. CDR3 length: 12 amino acids. Germline assignment: CDR1 SQVTM and CDR2 ANQGSEA. CDR3 nucleotide sequence: TGCAGCGTCCGGACTAGCGGGAACTCCCAGTACTTC. Amino acid sequence: CSVRTSGNSQYF. Variable domain in full (rest from reference TRBV29-1 and TRBJ2-5): SAVISQKPSRDICQRGTSLTIQCQVDSQVTMMFWYRQQPGQSLTLIATANQGSEATYESGFVIDKFPISRPNLTFSTLTVSNMSPEDSSIYLCSVRTSGNSQYFGPGTRLLVL.

This chain uses TRBV7-9 with TRBJ1-1; 10 bases align to TRBD1. The CDR3 loop spans 15 amino acids. V shed 5 bases and J 1 base; nucleotides not matched to a gene: 4. The germline V gene has CDR1 SEHNR and CDR2 FQNEAQ (reference sequence). The CDR3 region is CASSPRDRGNTEAFF. The DNA for the CDR3 is TGTGCCAGCAGCCCAAGGGACAGGGGGAACACTGAAGCTTTCTTT. Full variable domain (rest looked up from reference TRBV7-9 and TRBJ1-1): DTGVSQNPRHKITKRGQNVTFRCDPISEHNRLYWYRQTLGQGPEFLTYFQNEAQLEKSRLLSDRFSAERPKGSFSTLEIQRTEQGDSAMYLCASSPRDRGNTEAFFGQGTRLTVV.

The chain combines TRBV10-3 with TRBJ2-7, with TRBD2 as a possible D gene (5 bases). V lost 4 bases, J lost 4 bases, and 5 bases lay in between. The germline V gene encodes CDR1 ENHRY and CDR2 SYGVKD. The CDR3 sequence is 11 residues long. DNA for the CDR3: TGTGCCATCAGTGCGGGGTACGAGCAGTACGTC. Protein sequence: CAISAGYEQYV.

The chain has TRBV7-2 and TRBJ2-3; D is perhaps TRBD1 (6 bases). CDR1 and CDR2 from the germline V gene are SGHTA and FQGNSA. Trimming stripped 0 bases from V and 3 bases from J, with 16 bases between. The CDR3 has 17 residues. This CDR3 reads CASSLAGVGARTDTQYF. CDR3 in DNA: TGTGCCAGCAGCTTAGCCGGTGTGGGGGCTAGAACAGATACGCAGTATTTT. Full variable domain (missing parts from reference TRBV7-2 and TRBJ2-3): GAGVSQSPSNKVTEKGKDVELRCDPISGHTALYWYRQSLGQGLEFLIYFQGNSAPDKSGLPSDRFSAERTGGSVSTLTIQRTQQEDSAVYLCASSLAGVGARTDTQYFGPGTRLTVL.

The V and J genes are TRBV27 and TRBJ1-6; 8 nucleotides match TRBD1. The CDR3 contains 16 residues. CDR1 and CDR2 (germline): MNHEY, SMNVEV (reference sequence). The ends lost 6 bases at V and 5 bases at J; junction bases unmatched: 9. In DNA form, the CDR3 reads TGTGCCAGCAGGCAAGGGACCAGGGGGCATAATTCACCCCTCCACTTT. It is translated as CASRQGTRGHNSPLHF.

The chain recombines TRBV6-5 with TRBJ1-1; D may be TRBD1 (5 bases). Trimming took off 2 bases at V and 4 bases at J, with 14 bases between the two ends. The CDR3 runs to 15 residues. The germline CDR1 and CDR2 sequences are MNHEY and SVGAGI. Here the CDR3 DNA reads TGTGCCAGCAGTTACGAACGTAGGGGTAGCACTGAAGCTTTCTTT. Translated: CASSYERRGSTEAFF.

In this sample, this clone turned up once. The chain employs TRBV5-1 and TRBJ2-1, with D perhaps TRBD2 (5 bases). The length of the CDR3 is 13 residues. Trimming shortened V by 0 bases and J by 6 bases, and 7 bases separated the two germline ends. Germline V lookup: CDR1 SGHRS, CDR2 YFSETQ. In DNA form, the CDR3 reads TGCGCCAGCAGCTTGGCGGGGTTCAATGAGCAGTTCTTC. Its protein is CASSLAGFNEQFF.

This chain uses TRBV11-2 with TRBJ2-2; 9 bases match TRBD1. Germline values: CDR1 SGHAT, CDR2 FQNNGV. This CDR3 contains 15 residues. Trimming cost V 3 bases and J 2 bases; bases outside gene matches: 1. DNA for the CDR3: TGTGCCAGCAGCTTGACAGGGGGAAACACCGGGGAGCTGTTTTTT. Translated, it gives CASSLTGGNTGELFF.

This clone was counted between two and nine times. In nucleotides, the CDR3 is TGTGCCAGCAGTTTATATGGCGGGGACCAAGAGACCCAGTACTTC. Encoded protein: CASSLYGGDQETQYF. The chain couples TRBV27 to TRBJ2-5; TRBD2 is a possible D gene (6 bases). The CDR3 is 15 residues long. V was cut by 1 base and J by 0 bases, with 9 bases left in between. Germline V gene sequence: CDR1 MNHEY, CDR2 SMNVEV (reference sequence).

J is TRBJ1-2 and V is TRBV27, with D maybe TRBD1 (6 bases). The CDR3 runs 14 residues. Per the germline V gene, CDR1 is MNHEY and CDR2 is SMNVEV (reference sequence). Deletions cut 4 bases from V and 3 bases from J, with 12 bases between. The CDR3 coding sequence is TGTGCCAGCAGTTCGGACAGAAACTACTATGGCTACACCTTC. Amino acids: CASSSDRNYYGYTF.

The V gene is TRBV5-4, the J gene TRBJ1-1; TRBD1 agrees at 8 bases. The CDR3 length is 14 residues. Per germline, CDR1 SGHNT and CDR2 YYREEE (reference sequence). Trimming removed 4 bases from V and 4 bases from J; junction bases left unmatched: 6. The CDR3 spells CASSLETGVTEAFF. The CDR3 nucleotides are TGTGCCAGCAGCCTTGAGACAGGGGTCACTGAAGCTTTCTTT.

The CDR3 here is CASSLGQTGDTQYF. In DNA, the CDR3 is TGCGCCAGCAGCTTGGGGCAGACAGGAGATACGCAGTATTTT. This sequence joins TRBV5-1 and TRBJ2-3, with D possibly matching TRBD1 (6 bases). Germline values: CDR1 SGHRS, CDR2 YFSETQ. This CDR3 spans 14 amino acids. The V gene lost 0 bases and the J gene lost 5 bases, with 10 bases spanning the gap.